The 16 T cell receptor beta chains presented below share a single source sample, sequenced in a study of monozygotic twins with inflammatory bowel disease. TCRdb re-analyzed the 5' RACE reads; it lists each CDR3 protein once, without DNA. The listing contains around 200,000 distinct CDR3 sequences. Sequenced input: blood. The receptor source for this set is a human donor with ulcerative colitis or Crohn's disease, or a healthy co-twin of an affected twin (not recorded which).

The J gene is TRBJ1-1, the V gene TRBV3-1. The CDR3 is made up of 11 amino acids. Germline CDR1 is LGHDT and CDR2 is YNNKEL (reference sequence). The CDR3 here is CASSQGREAFF.

This chain uses TRBV10-1 with TRBJ1-1; the D call of TRBD1 rests on TCRdb alone, since no DNA is present to check it. The V gene's germline CDR1 is WNHNN and CDR2 SYGVQD (reference sequence). CDR3 length: 14 amino acids. Here the CDR3 reads CASRPGTSGTEAFF.

This chain connects TRBV15 to TRBJ2-4. The CDR3 totals 16 residues. Germline V gene lookup returns CDR1 LNHNV and CDR2 YYDKDF (reference sequence). The CDR3 loop is CATSRSLEGAKNIQYF.

The chain recombines TRBV20-1 with TRBJ2-7; with no DNA, the TCRdb D assignment of TRBD2 cannot be verified. The CDR3 consists of 13 residues. The germline CDR1 and CDR2 sequences are DFQATT and SNEGSKA (reference sequence). CDR3: CSAQRPGLKFEYF.

CDR3 amino acids: CASSLGQSLLTYEQYF. The rearrangement uses TRBV5-1 and TRBJ2-7. The germline gives CDR1 SGHRS, CDR2 YFSETQ. This CDR3 is built from 16 residues.

The V call is TRBV11-2, the J call TRBJ1-1; there is no DNA to check the TCRdb D call of TRBD1. CDR1 and CDR2 (germline): SGHAT, FQNNGV. The CDR3 extends over 18 amino acids. The CDR3 loop reads CGSSPLTRPDRVYTEAFF. The whole variable domain, filled in from reference TRBV11-2 and TRBJ1-1, reads EAGVAQSPRYKIIEKRQSVAFWCNPISGHATLYWYQQILGQGPKLLIQFQNNGVVDDSQLPKDRFSAERLKGVDSTLKIQPAKLEDSAVYLCGSSPLTRPDRVYTEAFFGQGTRLTVV.

The chain has TRBV11-2 and TRBJ2-3; lacking DNA, the TRBD1 call made by TCRdb goes unchecked. CDR1 is SGHAT and CDR2 is FQNNGV in the germline V gene. This CDR3 is 19 amino acids long. The CDR3 here is CASSFGTGWVVASLDTQYF.

The chain recombines TRBV12-3 or TRBV12-4 with TRBJ1-5. This CDR3 has 17 amino acids. CDR3 loop: CASSKGGNRVGNQPQHF.

V gene TRBV5-5 combines with J gene TRBJ1-1. This CDR3 has 15 residues. The germline V gene encodes CDR1 SGHKS and CDR2 YYEKEE (reference sequence). The CDR3 protein is CASSLTRGGNTEAFF. Combining the CDR3 with reference TRBV5-5 and TRBJ1-1 gives the whole variable domain DAGVTQSPTHLIKTRGQQVTLRCSPISGHKSVSWYQQVLGQGPQFIFQYYEKEERGRGNFPDRFSARQFPNYSSELNVNALLLGDSALYLCASSLTRGGNTEAFFGQGTRLTVV.

V usage is TRBV20-1 and J usage is TRBJ2-7. The CDR3 is made up of 11 amino acids. The germline V gene has CDR1 DFQATT and CDR2 SNEGSKA (reference sequence). CDR3 sequence reads: CSVLGTYEQYF.

The rearrangement joins TRBV12-3 or TRBV12-4 to TRBJ2-4; as DNA is missing, the TRBD2 call by TCRdb cannot be tested. The CDR3 length is 14 residues. The CDR3 reads CASSRSGRKNIQYF.

The chain carries TRBV11-2 and TRBJ1-1; TCRdb names TRBD1, which stays unverified in the absence of DNA. This CDR3 has 15 residues. Per germline, CDR1 SGHAT and CDR2 FQNNGV. The CDR3 sequence is CASSLDPGVYTEAFF.

The rearrangement links TRBV5-4 to TRBJ1-1. CDR1 and CDR2 (germline): SGHNT, YYREEE (reference sequence). The CDR3 is 11 residues long. The CDR3 region is CASSFGQEAFF.

This chain uses TRBV19 with TRBJ2-7; TCRdb outputs TRBD2, but without DNA this stays unchecked. Germline V gene sequence: CDR1 LNHDA, CDR2 SQIVND (reference sequence). This CDR3 region has 14 residues. CDR3 in amino acids: CASNYGGPRDEQYF.

The rearrangement links TRBV9 to TRBJ1-2. Looked up from germline, CDR1 is SGDLS and CDR2 is YYNGEE. CDR3 size: 11 residues. The CDR3 protein is CATESLDGYTF.

The chain carries TRBV10-3 and TRBJ1-5; TCRdb gives TRBD1 as the D gene, but with no DNA this cannot be confirmed. CDR3 length equals 13 residues. Germline assignment: CDR1 ENHRY and CDR2 SYGVKD. CDR3 protein: CAMGQGAGQPQHF.